This T cell receptor beta chain stems from a study of T cells in Graves' hyperthyroidism and ophthalmopathy. The CDR3 loop spans 12 amino acids. Germline assignment: CDR1 SNHLY and CDR2 FYNNEI. V gave up 2 bases and J gave up 9 bases, with 10 bases separating them. Researchers took RNA transcripts and amplified the TCR beta CDR3 regions from them. When the TCR CDR3 underwent first-round RT-PCR, the HTBI primer set was used. MiXCR, run by TCRdb on the multiplex PCR reads, gives a single entry per CDR3 protein. Of hundreds of thousands of distinct CDR3 sequences in the sample, around 19% were seen once.

The V call is TRBV2, the J call TRBJ1-2; no clear D gene. The sequencing sample was made of blood. The clonotype comes from a woman aged 50 to 60 with Graves' hyperthyroidism that later progressed to Graves' ophthalmopathy. The CDR3 bases are TGTGCCAGCAGTGAAATTTCTCAAAGCTACACCTTC. As protein: CASSEISQSYTF.